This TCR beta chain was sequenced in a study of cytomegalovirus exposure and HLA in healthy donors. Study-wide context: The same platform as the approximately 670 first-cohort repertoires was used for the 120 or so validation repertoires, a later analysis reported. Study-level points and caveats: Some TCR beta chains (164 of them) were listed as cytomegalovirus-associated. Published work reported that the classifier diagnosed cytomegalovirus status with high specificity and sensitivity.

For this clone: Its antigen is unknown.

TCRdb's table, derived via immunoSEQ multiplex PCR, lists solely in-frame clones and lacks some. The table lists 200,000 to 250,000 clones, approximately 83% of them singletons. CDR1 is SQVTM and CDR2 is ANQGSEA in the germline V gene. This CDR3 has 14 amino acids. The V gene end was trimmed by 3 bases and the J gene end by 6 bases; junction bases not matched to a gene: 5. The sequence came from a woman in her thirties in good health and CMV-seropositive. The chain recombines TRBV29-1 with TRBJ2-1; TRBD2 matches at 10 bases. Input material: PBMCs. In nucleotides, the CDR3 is TGCAGCGTTGAGCCTAGCGGGAGTCTCAATGAGCAGTTCTTC. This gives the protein CSVEPSGSLNEQFF.